Presented here are 22 T cell receptor beta chains from one specimen sequenced in a study of early T cells in non-severe SARS-CoV-2 infection. TCRdb re-called the 5' RACE reads through MiXCR, storing one row per CDR3 protein. The data show some 49,000 distinct CDR3 sequences, with approximately 10% seen just once and 9.1% held by the top ten. Sequenced sample: whole blood. The receptors derive from an adult who was a healthcare worker with PCR-confirmed SARS-CoV-2 infection or an uninfected control (not recorded which).

This clonotype was counted many times. The rearrangement uses TRBV2 and TRBJ1-3, with 9 bases identical to TRBD1. Unmatched junction bases numbered 6, after V lost 6 bases and J lost 0 bases. In germline, CDR1 is SNHLY, CDR2 FYNNEI. CDR3 length: 16 amino acids. The CDR3 reads CASRGDRVGSGNTIYF. The CDR3, as DNA: TGTGCCAGCAGAGGGGACAGGGTGGGCTCTGGAAACACCATATATTTT.

The CDR3 loop reads CASRPRGTDRFYGYTF. CDR3 DNA: TGTGCCAGCAGGCCCAGGGGGACCGACCGTTTCTATGGCTACACCTTC. The V call is TRBV27, the J call TRBJ1-2, with 7 bases aligning to TRBD1. CDR1 and CDR2 (germline): MNHEY, SMNVEV (reference sequence). The ends lost 6 bases at V and 4 bases at J; junction bases unmatched: 14. CDR3 length: 16 residues.

This clonotype was counted between two and nine times. The J gene is TRBJ2-4, the V gene TRBV7-9; D tentatively reads TRBD1 or TRBD2 (5 bases each). Germline assignment: CDR1 SEHNR and CDR2 FQNEAQ (reference sequence). There are 11 residues in the CDR3. The V gene lost 7 bases and the J gene lost 8 bases, with 9 bases spanning the gap. Here the CDR3 DNA reads TGTGCCAGCACCCGGGACGACATTCAGTACTTC. Protein sequence: CASTRDDIQYF.

This clonotype occurred many times. The CDR3 region has the DNA TGTGCCAGCAGCATTCTGGAGGGCAGGGAGTGTCAGCCCCAGCATTTT. The encoded protein is CASSILEGRECQPQHF. V usage is TRBV21-1 and J usage is TRBJ1-5. TRBV21-1 is an annotated pseudogene. This CDR3 is built from 16 residues.

This clonotype was observed a few times. The junction does not match germline at one end; this may be a read error. The V call is TRBV6-6, the J call TRBJ1-3, with D uncertain. CDR1 is MNHNY and CDR2 is SVGAGI in the germline V gene (reference sequence). The CDR3 runs 12 residues. CDR3 bases: TGTGCCAGCAAGCAGTCTGAAAACACCATATATTTT. Protein sequence: CASKQSENTIYF.

This clonotype has more than one count but fewer than ten. This rearrangement joins TRBV12-3 or TRBV12-4 to TRBJ2-5; D is ambiguous. V lost 5 bases to trimming and J lost 5 bases, with 15 bases between them. This CDR3 contains 14 residues. The CDR3 DNA reads as TGTGCCAGCAGTCCCTTCCTCCCCCACGAGACCCAGTACTTC. Its translation is CASSPFLPHETQYF.

V usage is TRBV7-9 and J usage is TRBJ2-7; 9 bases line up with TRBD2. V lost 1 base, J lost 4 bases, and 5 bases stayed unmatched. CDR3 length equals 15 residues. Germline V gene lookup returns CDR1 SEHNR and CDR2 FQNEAQ (reference sequence). CDR3 DNA sequence: TGTGCCAGCAGCTTAGAAGCGGGAGGAGTATACGAGCAGTACTTC. It yields the protein CASSLEAGGVYEQYF.

The gene calls are TRBV20-1 and TRBJ2-3, with 8 bases that match TRBD2. This CDR3 contains 14 residues. Germline assignment: CDR1 DFQATT and CDR2 SNEGSKA (reference sequence). J lost 1 base, V lost 2 bases, and 2 bases had no gene match. CDR3 protein: CSARPAGGTDTQYF. CDR3 nucleotide sequence: TGCAGTGCTAGACCAGCGGGGGGCACAGATACGCAGTATTTT.

This clonotype has only a few counts. The rearrangement uses TRBV20-1 and TRBJ2-7; 7 positions match TRBD1. Germline lookup yields CDR1 DFQATT and CDR2 SNEGSKA (reference sequence). The CDR3 runs 13 residues. Germline trimming cut 3 bases from V and 4 bases from J; bases unmatched to any gene: 6. CDR3 sequence (DNA): TGCAGTGCTAGGGGCAGGGGGAAATACGAGCAGTACTTC. Translation gives CSARGRGKYEQYF.

This clonotype was recorded many times. This chain connects TRBV7-6 to TRBJ2-1, with no clear D. The V end was cut by 5 bases, the J end by 0 bases, with 11 bases between. The CDR3 runs 15 residues. The germline V gene has CDR1 SGHVS and CDR2 FNYEAQ. DNA for the CDR3: TGTGCCAGCAGCCTAAACACTATCTCCTACAATGAGCAGTTCTTC. Its translation: CASSLNTISYNEQFF.

This clonotype was detected many times. V is TRBV7-6 and J is TRBJ2-1, with 7 bases lining up with TRBD1. CDR3 length: 17 amino acids. Germline V CDR1 and CDR2: SGHVS, FNYEAQ. With 2 bases clipped from V and 7 bases from J, the junction kept 14 bases outside the gene matches. In nucleotides, the CDR3 is TGTGCCAGCAGCTTATACCGGGTTGACAGGGCGGATAATGAGCAGTTCTTC. It codes for CASSLYRVDRADNEQFF. Using reference TRBV7-6 and TRBJ2-1 for the parts outside the CDR3, the full variable domain is GAGVSQSPRYKVTKRGQDVALRCDPISGHVSLYWYRQALGQGPEFLTYFNYEAQQDKSGLPNDRFSAERPEGSISTLTIQRTEQRDSAMYRCASSLYRVDRADNEQFFGPGTRLTVL.

This clonotype was observed a handful of times. The rearrangement uses TRBV9 and TRBJ2-5; TRBD1 might be the D (6 bases). V was trimmed by 3 bases and J by 1 base, leaving 10 bases between them. The CDR3 length is 14 residues. Germline values: CDR1 SGDLS, CDR2 YYNGEE. CDR3 sequence: CASSAGGLQETQYF. The CDR3 DNA reads as TGTGCCAGCAGCGCTGGGGGCCTCCAAGAGACCCAGTACTTC.

This clonotype was counted at least ten times. V and J are TRBV12-3 or TRBV12-4 and TRBJ2-7, with 8 positions matching TRBD1. Unmatched junction bases numbered 7, after V lost 3 bases and J lost 3 bases. There are 15 residues in the CDR3. In nucleotides, the CDR3 is TGTGCCAGCAGTTTGGTGACAGGGGACCTCTACGAGCAGTACTTC. Protein sequence: CASSLVTGDLYEQYF.

The sample holds many counts of this clonotype. V and J are TRBV4-2 and TRBJ2-2; D is unresolved. This CDR3 comprises 16 residues. Germline V gives CDR1 LGHNA, CDR2 YNFKEQ. V lost 0 bases and J 6 bases, leaving 14 bases between the germline ends. CDR3 bases: TGTGCCAGCAGCCAAGATCTAGTCCTCAGCCCCGGGGAGCTGTTTTTT. Translated: CASSQDLVLSPGELFF.

This clonotype was seen more than once but under ten times. The chain joins TRBV7-2 to TRBJ2-3; D unresolved. Germline loops: CDR1 SGHTA, CDR2 FQGNSA. The CDR3 is 17 residues long. V lost 1 base to trimming and J lost 3 bases, with 17 bases between them. The CDR3 protein is CASSLVAVSVNTDTQYF. In DNA form, the CDR3 reads TGTGCCAGCAGCTTAGTCGCGGTATCCGTAAATACAGATACGCAGTATTTT.

The V gene is TRBV9, the J gene TRBJ2-3; TRBD1 is a possible D gene (6 bases). The CDR3 runs to 14 residues. V lost 4 bases to trimming and J lost 0 bases, with 9 bases between them. Germline-derived CDR1 and CDR2 are SGDLS and YYNGEE. The CDR3 DNA reads as TGTGCCAGCAGCCCAAGGGGGAGCACAGATACGCAGTATTTT. This gives the protein CASSPRGSTDTQYF. Filled out from reference TRBV9 and TRBJ2-3, the complete variable domain reads DSGVTQTPKHLITATGQRVTLRCSPRSGDLSVYWYQQSLDQGLQFLIQYYNGEERAKGNILERFSAQQFPDLHSELNLSSLELGDSALYFCASSPRGSTDTQYFGPGTRLTVL.

The chain couples TRBV5-1 to TRBJ1-4; D possibly corresponds to TRBD1 (6 bases). This CDR3 contains 13 residues. V lost 3 bases, J lost 8 bases, and 11 bases lay in between. Germline lookup yields CDR1 SGHRS and CDR2 YFSETQ. CDR3 sequence reads: CASSSGQTEKLFF. Written as DNA, the CDR3 is TGCGCCAGCAGCTCCGGACAGACCGAAAAACTGTTTTTT.

The V gene is TRBV28, the J gene TRBJ2-3; TRBD2 matches 15 bases. The germline CDR1 and CDR2 sequences are MDHEN and SYDVKM. This CDR3 region has 19 residues. V shed 3 bases and J 2 bases; nucleotides not matched to a gene: 9. CDR3 residues: CASSFAGTSGGPDTDTQYF. The DNA for the CDR3 is TGTGCCAGCAGTTTTGCTGGGACTAGCGGGGGGCCCGACACAGATACGCAGTATTTT.

This clonotype was seen a handful of times. The gene calls are TRBV5-5 and TRBJ1-5, with D hard to call. The CDR3 length is 15 residues. V was shortened by 4 bases and J by 0 bases, with 11 bases between the two germline ends. In germline, CDR1 is SGHKS, CDR2 YYEKEE (reference sequence). The CDR3 sequence: CASSPSTYSNQPQHF. CDR3 in DNA: TGTGCCAGCAGCCCGTCAACATATAGCAATCAGCCCCAGCATTTT.

This clonotype occurred many times. The chain links TRBV10-3 to TRBJ2-7; D is undetermined. The V and J ends lost 6 bases and 0 bases respectively, with 9 bases between them. CDR1 ENHRY and CDR2 SYGVKD come from the germline V gene. The CDR3 extends over 13 amino acids. The CDR3 loop reads CAIRADYSYEQYF. The CDR3 nucleotides are TGTGCCATCAGGGCGGATTACTCCTACGAGCAGTACTTC.

This clonotype has just a few counts. The chain couples TRBV9 to TRBJ2-3; 7 bases match TRBD1. Germline-derived CDR1 and CDR2 are SGDLS and YYNGEE. V lost 3 bases, J lost 1 base, and 8 bases stayed unmatched. The CDR3 spans 16 residues. CDR3 sequence (DNA): TGTGCCAGCAGCGCAAGACAGGGCGTTGGCACAGATACGCAGTATTTT. Its translation: CASSARQGVGTDTQYF.

This clonotype was recorded a few times. The rearrangement links TRBV28 to TRBJ2-1; maybe TRBD1 (6 bases). The CDR3 has 16 residues. The ends were cut back, 5 bases at V and 5 bases at J, with 19 bases in the middle. Germline CDR1 reads MDHEN; CDR2 reads SYDVKM. The CDR3: CASSPKGVYINNEQFF. CDR3 coding DNA: TGTGCCAGCAGTCCTAAGGGGGTATATATCAACAATGAGCAGTTCTTC.